The TCR beta chain described here comes from a study of CD8 T cells in Susac syndrome. CD8+ and CD4+ blood T cells underwent TCR beta sequencing. In the multiple sclerosis control group, patients were treatment-naive and had stable or active relapsing-remitting disease. Through negative isolation, CD4+ and CD8+ T cells were obtained, while TEMRA cells were enriched using FACS. CDR3 size: 13 residues. V was shortened by 4 bases and J by 4 bases, with 9 bases between the two germline ends. CDR1 is SGDLS, CDR2 YYNGEE, per germline. An amount of RNA that ranged from roughly 0.5 to 1 ug was reverse transcribed with random hexamers. Amplification of TCR beta CDR3 was carried out by immunoSEQ multiplex PCR, which covered 54 Vbeta and 13 Jbeta segments. One entry per CDR3 protein, called by TCRdb with MiXCR from the immunoSEQ multiplex PCR reads. This table has about 400,000 distinct CDR3 sequences, approximately 85% appearing once.

V is TRBV9 and J is TRBJ1-5; D remains unclear. This sequence was found in a human donor with multiple sclerosis. Sequenced sample: CD8+ T cells from PBMCs. CDR3 protein: CASSSRLNQPQHF. CDR3 sequence (DNA): TGTGCCAGCAGCTCCCGCCTGAATCAGCCCCAGCATTTT.